A selection of T cell receptor beta chains follows, all from one sample in a study of identical twins. In TCRdb, the 5' RACE reads were re-called with MiXCR into one record per CDR3 protein. This sample has hundreds of thousands of distinct CDR3 sequences, with roughly an eighth found just once. In addition, the sample was reused for a study of yellow fever vaccine responses in identical twins.

Sequencing input: PBMCs. The source is a woman aged 18-29 years in good health. CDR3s include the opening cysteine and the closing phenylalanine or tryptophan. The D gene is left open where the match is weak. A clone size is listed for some rows: how often the clone was seen (once, few, many), or a class if it is expanded.

CDR3aa	CDR3nt	j_gene	d_gene	v_gene	abundance
CASSLGASGEIQETQYF	TGCGCCAGCAGCTTGGGGGCTAGCGGGGAAATACAAGAGACCCAGTACTTC	TRBJ2-5	TRBD2	TRBV5-1	many
CASRDRASRVHEVFF	TGTGCCAGCAGGGACCGGGCATCCAGGGTCCATGAAGTTTTCTTT	TRBJ1-1	NA	TRBV2	few
CASNRADRPETEAFF	TGTGCCAGCAATAGGGCAGACAGGCCCGAGACTGAAGCTTTCTTT	TRBJ1-1	NA	TRBV2	once
CASSQDKTTNIQYF	TGCGCCAGCAGCCAAGATAAGACTACGAACATTCAGTACTTC	TRBJ2-4	NA	TRBV4-1	many
CASSIERGLMTGELFF	TGTGCCAGCAGCATCGAGCGGGGACTAATGACCGGGGAGCTGTTTTTT	TRBJ2-2	TRBD2	TRBV5-5	few
CSARDPSGNEQFF	TGCAGTGCTAGAGATCCTAGCGGTAATGAGCAGTTCTTC	TRBJ2-1	TRBD2	TRBV20-1	NA
CASRVISGGQDTQYF	TGTGCCAGCAGGGTAATATCGGGGGGGCAAGATACGCAGTATTTT	TRBJ2-3	TRBD2	TRBV11-2	NA
CSARGDFYNEQFF	TGCAGTGCTAGAGGCGATTTCTACAATGAGCAGTTCTTC	TRBJ2-1	NA	TRBV20-1	few
CASSEYASTDTQYF	TGTGCCAGCAGTGAATACGCTAGCACAGATACGCAGTATTTT	TRBJ2-3	NA	TRBV25-1	NA
CASGLVQQFF	TGTGCTAGTGGTTTGGTACAGCAGTTCTTC	TRBJ2-1	NA	TRBV12-5	NA
CATSSTGLNGYEQYF	TGTGCCACCAGCAGTACAGGACTCAATGGGTACGAGCAGTACTTC	TRBJ2-7	NA	TRBV15	few
CASSLRGGDQPQHF	TGCGCCAGCAGCTTGAGGGGTGGTGATCAGCCCCAGCATTTT	TRBJ1-5	NA	TRBV5-1	many
CASSLEGILPYNEQFF	TGCGCCAGCAGCTTGGAAGGGATTTTACCCTACAATGAGCAGTTCTTC	TRBJ2-1	NA	TRBV5-1	NA
CASSLAPGLASHTQYF	TGTGCCAGCAGCTTAGCTCCGGGACTAGCGTCGCACACGCAGTATTTT	TRBJ2-3	TRBD2	TRBV11-2	many
CASSQERTGGFFAGGSTDTQYF	TGTGCCAGCAGCCAAGAAAGGACAGGAGGCTTCTTCGCGGGAGGAAGCACAGATACGCAGTATTTT	TRBJ2-3	NA	TRBV14	NA
CASSGRRDPWDEQFF	TGTGCCAGCAGCGGGAGGAGGGACCCTTGGGATGAGCAGTTCTTC	TRBJ2-1	NA	TRBV3-1	NA
CSVPGGPWTGELFF	TGCAGCGTCCCCGGGGGCCCATGGACCGGGGAGCTGTTTTTT	TRBJ2-2	NA	TRBV29-1	many
CASRADSSYNEQFF	TGTGCCAGCAGAGCGGATAGCTCCTACAATGAGCAGTTCTTC	TRBJ2-1	NA	TRBV6-4	many
CASSPDPLHNEQFF	TGTGCCAGCAGCCCGGACCCATTACACAATGAGCAGTTCTTC	TRBJ2-1	NA	TRBV5-6	NA
CASSLTRGLAGNLAYEQYF	TGCGCCAGCAGCCTGACCCGGGGACTAGCGGGCAACCTTGCCTACGAGCAGTACTTC	TRBJ2-7	TRBD2	TRBV5-1	few
CASRGMEGLAGDETQYF	TGTGCCAGCAGGGGGATGGAGGGACTAGCGGGGGATGAGACCCAGTACTTC	TRBJ2-5	TRBD2	TRBV6-1	NA
CATSRTGLHEQYF	TGTGCCACCAGCAGAACAGGGTTGCACGAGCAGTACTTC	TRBJ2-7	NA	TRBV15	NA
CASRVSESSYNEQFF	TGTGCCAGCAGGGTTAGTGAGAGCTCCTACAATGAGCAGTTCTTC	TRBJ2-1	NA	TRBV7-9	NA
CASMIRYENTEAFF	TGTGCCAGCATGATCCGTTATGAAAACACTGAAGCTTTCTTT	TRBJ1-1	NA	TRBV27	many
CASSSEPGLAGVNEQFF	TGTGCCAGCAGCTCGGAACCGGGACTAGCGGGAGTGAATGAGCAGTTCTTC	TRBJ2-1	TRBD2	TRBV7-3	few
CASSYGGNSYEQYF	TGTGCCAGCAGTTACGGGGGAAACTCCTACGAGCAGTACTTC	TRBJ2-7	NA	TRBV6-5	NA
CATSGSGRASEQFF	TGTGCCACCAGTGGAAGCGGGAGGGCCAGTGAGCAGTTCTTC	TRBJ2-1	TRBD2	TRBV24-1	many
CASRVTVSETQYF	TGTGCCAGCAGAGTCACGGTGTCCGAGACCCAGTACTTC	TRBJ2-5	NA	TRBV2	few
CASSLPRGGNTEAFF	TGCGCCAGCAGCTTACCCAGGGGCGGGAACACTGAAGCTTTCTTT	TRBJ1-1	NA	TRBV5-1	many
CASSLLTLNEQFF	TGTGCCAGCTCACTACTAACCCTTAATGAGCAGTTCTTC	TRBJ2-1	NA	TRBV18	few
CASSLDRELWEQFF	TGTGCCAGCAGTTTAGATAGGGAATTATGGGAGCAGTTCTTC	TRBJ2-1	NA	TRBV12-3/TRBV12-4	NA
CASSLAGQRTGELFF	TGTGCCAGCAGTTTAGCAGGACAACGCACCGGGGAGCTGTTTTTT	TRBJ2-2	NA	TRBV12-3/TRBV12-4	few
CASSQALAGPTDTQYF	TGCGCCAGCAGCCAAGCCCTAGCGGGGCCCACAGATACGCAGTATTTT	TRBJ2-3	TRBD2	TRBV4-1	few
CASTRDFTSTDTQYF	TGTGCCAGCACAAGAGACTTCACTAGCACAGATACGCAGTATTTT	TRBJ2-3	NA	TRBV7-9	many
CASSHRQRSSYNEQFF	TGTGCCAGCAGCCACCGACAGCGGAGCTCCTACAATGAGCAGTTCTTC	TRBJ2-1	NA	TRBV14	NA